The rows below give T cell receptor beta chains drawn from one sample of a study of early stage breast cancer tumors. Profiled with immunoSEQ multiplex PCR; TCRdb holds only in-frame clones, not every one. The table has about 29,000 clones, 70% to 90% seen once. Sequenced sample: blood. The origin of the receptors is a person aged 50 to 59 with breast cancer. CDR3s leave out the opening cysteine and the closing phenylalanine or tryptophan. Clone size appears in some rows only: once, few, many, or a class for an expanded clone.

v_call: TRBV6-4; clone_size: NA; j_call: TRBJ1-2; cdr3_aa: ASSERTGDGYT
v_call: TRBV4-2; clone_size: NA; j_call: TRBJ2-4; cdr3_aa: ASSQDRTSGQEAKNIQY
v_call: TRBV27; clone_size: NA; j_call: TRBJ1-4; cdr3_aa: ASSLRPGNEKLF
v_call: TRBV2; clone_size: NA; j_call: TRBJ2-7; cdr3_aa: ASSFFRGAEQY
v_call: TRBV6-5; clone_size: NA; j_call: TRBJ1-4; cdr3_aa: ASSSVEGNEKLF
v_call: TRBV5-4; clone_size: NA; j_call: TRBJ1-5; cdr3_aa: ASSLGGREGQPQH
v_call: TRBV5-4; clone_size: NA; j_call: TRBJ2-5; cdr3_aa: ASSPQGLETQY
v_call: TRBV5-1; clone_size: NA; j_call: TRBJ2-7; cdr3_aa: ASNRTVEQY
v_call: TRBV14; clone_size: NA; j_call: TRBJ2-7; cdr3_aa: ASSLKQPGQGFYEQY
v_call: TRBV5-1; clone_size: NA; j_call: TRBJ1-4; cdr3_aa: ASSHQAFNEKLF
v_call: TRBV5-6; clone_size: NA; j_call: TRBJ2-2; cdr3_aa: ASSLGTGGSGELF
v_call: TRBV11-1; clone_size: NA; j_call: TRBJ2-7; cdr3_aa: ASSPQPGPRPREQY
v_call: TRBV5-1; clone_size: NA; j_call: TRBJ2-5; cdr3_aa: ASSLIPGETQY
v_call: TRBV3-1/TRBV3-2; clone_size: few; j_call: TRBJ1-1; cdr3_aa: ARDEAF
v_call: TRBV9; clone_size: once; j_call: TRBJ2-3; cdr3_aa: ASSVEGGSTDTQY
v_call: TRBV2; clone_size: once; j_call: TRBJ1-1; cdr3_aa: ASSVGQVAF
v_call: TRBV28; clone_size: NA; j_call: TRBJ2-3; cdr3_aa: ASSPRSIVGTDTQY
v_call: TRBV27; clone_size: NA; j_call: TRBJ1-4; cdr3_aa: ASSPNRVLAEKLF
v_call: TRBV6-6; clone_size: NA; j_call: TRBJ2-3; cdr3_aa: ASSPLPAGGPDTQY
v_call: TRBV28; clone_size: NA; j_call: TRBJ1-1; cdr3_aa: ASSYFGQGPEAF
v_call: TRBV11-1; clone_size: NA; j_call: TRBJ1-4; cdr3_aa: ASSRDRFERATNEKLF
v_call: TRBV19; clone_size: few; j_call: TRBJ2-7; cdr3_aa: ASSFGTGRPYEQY
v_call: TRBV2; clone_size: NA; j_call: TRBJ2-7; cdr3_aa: ASWQGQASSYEQY
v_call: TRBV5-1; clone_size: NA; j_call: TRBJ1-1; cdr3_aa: ASSLVFSGDTEAF
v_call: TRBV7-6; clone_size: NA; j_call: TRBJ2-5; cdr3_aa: ASKNSGPGETQY
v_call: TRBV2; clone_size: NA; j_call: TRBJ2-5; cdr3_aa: AGRRGMRGETQY
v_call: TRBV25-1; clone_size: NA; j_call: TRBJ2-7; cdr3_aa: ASSEWEGAYEQY
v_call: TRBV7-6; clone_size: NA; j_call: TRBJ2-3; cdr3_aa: ASSLLRGSTDTQY
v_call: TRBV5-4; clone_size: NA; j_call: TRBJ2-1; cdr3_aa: ASSTSGRGGNEQF
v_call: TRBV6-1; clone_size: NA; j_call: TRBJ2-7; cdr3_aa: ASRGGLAGNYEQY
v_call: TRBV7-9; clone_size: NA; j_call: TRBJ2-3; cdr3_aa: ASSPPGPGTDTQY
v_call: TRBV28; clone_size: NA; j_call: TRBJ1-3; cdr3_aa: ASGVLGHSSGNTIY
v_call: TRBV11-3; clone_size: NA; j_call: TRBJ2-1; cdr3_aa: ASSLAGDEQF
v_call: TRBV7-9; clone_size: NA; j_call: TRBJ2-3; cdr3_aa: ASSQSGPGGLY
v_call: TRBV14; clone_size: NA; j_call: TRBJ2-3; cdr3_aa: ASSWDVTDTQY
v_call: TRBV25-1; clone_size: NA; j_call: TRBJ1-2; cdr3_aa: ASSLGGSRNYGYT
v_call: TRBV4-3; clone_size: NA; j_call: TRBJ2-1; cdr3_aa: ASSYEKQGYEQF
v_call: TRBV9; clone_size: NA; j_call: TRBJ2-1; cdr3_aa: ASTPGLAGEQF
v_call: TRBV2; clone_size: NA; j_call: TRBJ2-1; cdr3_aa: ASSEALPAGLFFEQF
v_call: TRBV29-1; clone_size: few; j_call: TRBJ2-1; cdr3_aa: SVDPAGLYNEQF
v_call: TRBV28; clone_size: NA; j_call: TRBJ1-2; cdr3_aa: ASSEDGIYGYT
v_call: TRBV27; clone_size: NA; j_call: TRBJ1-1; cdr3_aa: ASSRTTGARTEAF
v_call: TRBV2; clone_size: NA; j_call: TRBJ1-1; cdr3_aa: ASSGGRGLTEAF
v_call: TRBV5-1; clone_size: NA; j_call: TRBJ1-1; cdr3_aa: ASSLGGLNTEAF
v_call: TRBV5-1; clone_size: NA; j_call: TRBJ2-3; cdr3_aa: ASSLAGGGGRPDTQY
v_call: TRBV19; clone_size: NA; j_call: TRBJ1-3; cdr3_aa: ATIPGQGWGTGNTIY
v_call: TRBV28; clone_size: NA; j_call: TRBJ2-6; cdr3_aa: ASSPTGTSGSGGANVLT